Here is one TCR beta chain with its context. No cognate antigen has been identified for it. No base quality information exists; no much larger clone differs at one position. Receptors were amplified or captured by the immunoSEQ multiplex PCR assay. For the multiplex PCR, a mixture combining 60 forward primers for TCR Vbeta segments and 13 reverse primers for TCR Jbeta segments was used. A multiplex PCR assay on genomic DNA amplified the CDR3 region of rearranged TCR beta genes. The amplified TCR beta libraries were sequenced on the Illumina HiSeq System as 87-base-pair reads. Under the source paper's analysis protocol: A later analysis counted approximately 84 million unique TCR beta chains across the 666 repertoires, and around 9.9 million of these chains were shared by at least two donors. Raw reads were error-corrected and collapsed into unique sequences by a nearest-neighbor algorithm in which closely related sequences were merged to remove PCR and sequencing errors. CDR3 sequences were aligned to IMGT reference sequences to assign V, D and J gene segments. For a sequence to be retained, at least a six-nucleotide match to both a V gene segment and a J gene segment was required. A rearrangement was called productive if the CDR3 had no stop codons and remained in frame with V and J, and every other rearrangement was called non-productive. CDR3 was defined by IMGT convention, running from the second conserved V-encoded cysteine to the conserved J-encoded phenylalanine. The earlier analysis of 500 to 750 of the donors excluded any sequence lacking an unambiguous match to a single V gene segment. An earlier analysis of around 600 of the donors classified V segments as functional when productive rearrangements were above 56.7% and as segregating when the standard deviation between donors was above 5%. A statistical classification framework was built for diagnosing cytomegalovirus status from the catalog of TCR beta chain sequences. A later analysis assigned V and J genes by comparing TCR nucleotide sequences with IMGT/GENE-DB human TR gene sequences. A later analysis assigned CDR3 sequences and most-parsimonious VDJ recombination scenarios with the TCRdist pipeline. In a later analysis, every TCR beta chain was defined by the combination of its CDR3 amino acid sequence and its V-gene family, and reads without a unique V-gene family were dropped. In a later analysis, approximately 590 highly shared, low-generation-probability nucleotide sequences were removed to address suspected cross-contamination and a sequencing artifact. A later analysis calculated a clonal expansion index for each public chain from normalized within-repertoire ranks of inferred template counts. In a later analysis, generation probabilities were computed with a VDJ recombination model fitted to out-of-frame rearrangements, and the resulting probabilities were checked against IGoR. Hypergeometric tests were used in a later analysis to score TCR-TCR, TCR-HLA and TCR-CMV co-occurrence, with a repertoire-size bias correction applied to the TCR pairs. A later analysis estimated false discovery rates by permuting HLA or CMV assignments 20 times. In a later analysis, co-occurring TCRs were grouped using DBSCAN, and TCRdist sequence similarity was added for clustering within HLA-allele-positive subsets. Co-occurrence clustering excluded repertoires with fewer than 30,000 or more than 120,000 public chains, plus five with anomalous nucleotide sharing. TCRdb obtained this table from immuneACCESS and retained in-frame rearrangements with V and J assigned. These tables miss some clones; where compared with another copy, unresolved V genes account for less than half of the shortfall, and the remainder is unexplained. V and J calls and clone size are given by that table; D and trimming were obtained from the DNA. Counted in this sample were under 130,000 clones; around 86% of them appeared once. The biggest ten clones account for about 6.9% of the sample.

From the cysteine up to the phenylalanine, the CDR3 has a length of 17 residues. Only CDR3 DNA remains: 51 bases, in frame from the first base. CDR1 KGHSH and CDR2 LQKENI were looked up in the germline V gene. Ends trimmed: V by 4 bases, J by 6 bases; bases unmatched to a gene: 10. This entry is derived from a study of cytomegalovirus exposure and HLA in healthy donors (dated by TCRdb to the late 2010s). As for the study more broadly: In an earlier analysis of about 560 of the donors, 276 Gb of sequence data and some 100 million unique TCR beta sequences from roughly 180 million T cells were reported. A later genetic analysis took genome-wide SNP genotypes for about 55% of the 666 donors and used that subset as a discovery cohort. Because of strong linkage in the cohort, roughly five DR-DQ haplotypes were treated as single units for association and clustering. A separate validation cohort of about 110 different subjects was used in addition to the roughly 700-subject first cohort. The number of typed donors differed by locus: about 629-640 for A, B, C, DRB1 and DQB1; some 540 for DQA1; around 580 for DPA1; and some 430 for DPB1. Every repertoire in the discovery cohort had been generated on one and the same sequencing platform. Both class I and class II loci were covered by HLA typing, at four-digit resolution. To decide whether each TCR beta V gene segment behaved as functional or pseudogenic, an earlier analysis of some 570 of the donors relied on high-throughput TCR beta sequencing. The later analysis used no new phenotypic data to find candidate immune exposures, relying instead on TCR beta sequences and their occurrence across donors. The T cell repertoires of under 700 subjects were profiled by immunosequencing and related to cytomegalovirus serostatus. Alongside the repertoire data, information on donor age, sex, ethnicity and CMV serostatus was compiled. The aim of the study was to test whether cataloging public T cell receptors could identify signatures of past pathogen exposure. A later analysis re-analyzed previously published TCR beta repertoires from about 730 donors and added high-resolution HLA genotyping to study TCR occurrence patterns. High-throughput TCR immunosequencing, statistical association of individual TCRs with disease status, and machine learning were combined to predict cytomegalovirus infection status. Around 330 gigabases of sequencing data and roughly 80 million unique TCR sequences made up an early release that covered 500 to 650 HLA-typed donors. The genetic ancestry cluster associated with self-reported Caucasian donors included approximately 85% of the 300 to 450 genotyped donors. Among some 400 genotyped donors of the cohort, an average of approximately 230,000 unique TCR beta nucleotide sequences were sequenced per donor, around 20% of them non-productive.

Findings and caveats that apply to the study as a whole: Roughly uniform sequencing depth across donors was assumed in presence/absence analyses, although this assumption may not hold. The only immune exposure information available for the cohort was CMV serostatus. In a later analysis, HLA-associated TCR beta chains showed more clonal expansion and lower generation probabilities than non-associated chains that were equally common. According to a later genetic analysis, donors in an Asian-associated ancestry cluster had fewer N-insertions in productive TCRs than the approximately 690-donor mean. Because HLA typing was missing for some donors at each locus, association tests included only the typed subset. An association between a missense DCLRE1C variant and V-gene and J-gene trimming of TCR beta chains was found in a later genetic analysis and replicated in an independent cohort. In a later analysis, 16,951 TCR beta sequences were associated with specific HLA alleles at a false discovery rate of 0.05. Correlated functional status among segregating V segments might be attributable to linkage disequilibrium, but an unknown experimental factor could not be ruled out. This cohort had only TCR beta chains sequenced, and the lack of alpha or paired-chain data limited which features could be detected. In the study, some 180 TCR beta chains were listed as associated with cytomegalovirus. A further reported finding was that TCR beta sequences accurately predicted the HLA-A and HLA-B alleles for most subjects in the first cohort. The earlier analysis of some 560 of the donors excluded some 15 rarely observed V segments, including chromosome 9 orphons, because counts were too low. Across donors, most TCR sequences were observed very rarely, whereas some public TCRs were present in many individuals. The 87-base-pair reads could not distinguish some IMGT-functional V segments, including TRBV6-2 and TRBV6-3, so those segments were excluded. The authors suggested that the approach could potentially be extended to other disease states and immunological phenotypes. In a later analysis, most CMV-associated TCR beta chains were found to appear HLA-restricted, with HLA associations seemingly driven largely by CMV exposure. In vitro tests confirmed that a few of the cytomegalovirus-associated TCR beta chains recognize cytomegalovirus antigens. In an earlier analysis of some 500 of the donors, most TCR beta V segments were observed in productive rearrangements about 87% or about 30% of the time, broadly matching IMGT annotations. In a later analysis, TCR association rates were found to vary across HLA loci, with the most associated TCRs seen for DRB1 alleles and the fewest for HLA-C alleles. In a later analysis, several top co-occurrence clusters were reported to appear linked to parvovirus B19, influenza, CMV and Epstein-Barr virus. When HLA alleles, especially DR and DQ, strongly co-occurred, attributing TCR associations to individual alleles was difficult. A group of highly shared sequence variants was considered likely to be a technical artifact of the sequencing pipeline. The classifier was reported to diagnose cytomegalovirus status with high specificity and sensitivity in both the original cohort and the validation cohort.

In total, about 650 healthy bone marrow donors made up the cohort. At the time of sampling, all cohort members were nominally healthy, though unrecorded immune exposures were likely present. The donor tested CMV seropositive, placing the donor among the 290 or so seropositive members of the cohort. Each donor provided a peripheral blood sample, and peripheral blood mononuclear cells were used for TCR beta sequencing. Genomic DNA extraction from the blood cell samples was performed with the Qiagen DNeasy Blood Extraction Kit. The sequenced material came from PBMCs. The chain employs TRBV18 and TRBJ2-1; the central 12 bases match TRBD2. The clonotype originates from a man aged 30 to 45 in good health and CMV-seropositive. The CDR3 here reads CASSQLAGGSLGNEQFF. The sequenced DNA: TGTGCCAGCTCACAACTAGCGGGGGGCTCCCTGGGCAATGAGCAGTTCTTC.